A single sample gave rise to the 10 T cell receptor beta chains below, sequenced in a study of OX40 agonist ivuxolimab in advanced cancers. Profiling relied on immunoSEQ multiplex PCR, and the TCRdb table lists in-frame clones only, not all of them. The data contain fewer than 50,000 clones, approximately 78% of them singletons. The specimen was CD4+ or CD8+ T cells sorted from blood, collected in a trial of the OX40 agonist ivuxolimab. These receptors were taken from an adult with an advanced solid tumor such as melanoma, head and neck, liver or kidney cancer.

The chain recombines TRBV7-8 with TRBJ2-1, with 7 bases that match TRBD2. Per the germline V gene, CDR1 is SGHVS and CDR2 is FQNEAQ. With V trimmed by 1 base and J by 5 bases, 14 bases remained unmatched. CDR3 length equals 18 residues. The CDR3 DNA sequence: TGTGCCAGCAGCTTAGAGGTCTTAGCGGGCCTCGGGAACAATGAGCAGTTCTTC. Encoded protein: CASSLEVLAGLGNNEQFF. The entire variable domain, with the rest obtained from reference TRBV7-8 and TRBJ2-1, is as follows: GAGVSQSPRYKVAKRGQDVALRCDPISGHVSLFWYQQALGQGPEFLTYFQNEAQLDKSGLPSDRFFAERPEGSVSTLKIQRTQQEDSAVYLCASSLEVLAGLGNNEQFFGPGTRLTVL.

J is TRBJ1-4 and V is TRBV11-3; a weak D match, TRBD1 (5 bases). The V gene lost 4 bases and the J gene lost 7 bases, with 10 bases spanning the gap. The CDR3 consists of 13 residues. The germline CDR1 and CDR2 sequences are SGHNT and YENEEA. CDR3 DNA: TGTGCCAGCAGCTCGGGGCGTCGTGAAAAACTGTTTTTT. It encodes CASSSGRREKLFF. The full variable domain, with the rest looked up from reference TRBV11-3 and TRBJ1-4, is EAGVVQSPRYKIIEKKQPVAFWCNPISGHNTLYWYLQNLGQGPELLIRYENEEAVDDSQLPKDRFSAERLKGVDSTLKIQPAELGDSAVYLCASSSGRREKLFFGSGTQLSVL.

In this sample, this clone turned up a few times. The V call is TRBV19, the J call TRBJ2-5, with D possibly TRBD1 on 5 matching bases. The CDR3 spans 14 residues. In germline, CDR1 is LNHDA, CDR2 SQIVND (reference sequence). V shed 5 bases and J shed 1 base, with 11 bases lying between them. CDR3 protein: CASSVRVLQETQYF. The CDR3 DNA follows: TGTGCCAGTAGTGTCAGGGTACTCCAAGAGACCCAGTACTTC.

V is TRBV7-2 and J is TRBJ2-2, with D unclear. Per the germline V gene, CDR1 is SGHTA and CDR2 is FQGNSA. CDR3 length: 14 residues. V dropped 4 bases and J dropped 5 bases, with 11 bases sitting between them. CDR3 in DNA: TGTGCCAGCAGCTATTTTAGTGATACCGGGGAGCTGTTTTTT. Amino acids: CASSYFSDTGELFF.

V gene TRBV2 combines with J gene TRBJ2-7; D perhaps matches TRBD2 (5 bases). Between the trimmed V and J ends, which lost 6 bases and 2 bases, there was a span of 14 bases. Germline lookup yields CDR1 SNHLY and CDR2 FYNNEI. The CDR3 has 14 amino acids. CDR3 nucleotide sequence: TGTGCCAGCAGAGAAAGTAACGGGGCCTACGAGCAGTACTTC. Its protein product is CASRESNGAYEQYF.

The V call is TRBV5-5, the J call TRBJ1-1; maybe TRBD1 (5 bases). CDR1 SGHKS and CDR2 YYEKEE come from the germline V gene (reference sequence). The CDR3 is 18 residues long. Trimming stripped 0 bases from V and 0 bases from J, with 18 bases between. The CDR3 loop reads CASSLVQGSTVLNTEAFF. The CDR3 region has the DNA TGTGCCAGCAGCTTGGTTCAGGGATCGACGGTATTGAACACTGAAGCTTTCTTT. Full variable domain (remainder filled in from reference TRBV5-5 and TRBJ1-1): DAGVTQSPTHLIKTRGQQVTLRCSPISGHKSVSWYQQVLGQGPQFIFQYYEKEERGRGNFPDRFSARQFPNYSSELNVNALLLGDSALYLCASSLVQGSTVLNTEAFFGQGTRLTVV.

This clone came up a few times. For the CDR3, the DNA is TGTGCCAGCTCCCCTCGTAGAGGGTCAATGAGCTCTGGAAACACCATATATTTT. Amino acids: CASSPRRGSMSSGNTIYF. The chain combines TRBV18 with TRBJ1-3; D is unresolved. CDR3 size: 18 residues. The germline V gene encodes CDR1 KGHSH and CDR2 LQKENI. Trimming took 6 bases from V and 0 from J, leaving 21 bases between them.

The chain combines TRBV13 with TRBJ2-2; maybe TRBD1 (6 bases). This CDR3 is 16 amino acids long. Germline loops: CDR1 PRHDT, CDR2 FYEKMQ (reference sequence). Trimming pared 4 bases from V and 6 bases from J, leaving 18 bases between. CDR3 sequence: CASSSSREEGAGELFF. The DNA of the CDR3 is TGTGCCAGCAGCTCTTCACGTGAAGAGGGGGCCGGGGAGCTGTTTTTT.

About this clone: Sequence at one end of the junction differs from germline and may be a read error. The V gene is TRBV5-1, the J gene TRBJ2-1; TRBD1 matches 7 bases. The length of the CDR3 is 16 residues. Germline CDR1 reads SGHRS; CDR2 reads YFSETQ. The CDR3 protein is CASGFSGTARHNEQFF. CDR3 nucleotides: TGCGCCAGCGGCTTTTCCGGGACAGCCCGCCACAATGAGCAGTTCTTC.

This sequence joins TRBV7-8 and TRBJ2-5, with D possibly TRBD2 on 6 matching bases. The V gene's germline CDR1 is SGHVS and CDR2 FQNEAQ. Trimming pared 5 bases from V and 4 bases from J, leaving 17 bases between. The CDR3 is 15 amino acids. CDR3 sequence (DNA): TGTGCCAGCAGCCTCGCCCCGGGAGCCCCAGAGACCCAGTACTTC. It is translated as CASSLAPGAPETQYF. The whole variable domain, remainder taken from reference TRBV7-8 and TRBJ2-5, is GAGVSQSPRYKVAKRGQDVALRCDPISGHVSLFWYQQALGQGPEFLTYFQNEAQLDKSGLPSDRFFAERPEGSVSTLKIQRTQQEDSAVYLCASSLAPGAPETQYFGPGTRLLVL.